This T cell receptor beta chain is drawn from a study of blood T cell repertoires in COVID-19. Germline-derived CDR1 and CDR2 are SGHRS and YFSETQ. Between the trimmed V and J ends, which lost 4 bases and 0 bases, there was a span of 16 bases. This CDR3 has 16 amino acids. Recruits, aged about 18 to 95 years, lived in 20 to 30 US areas. This clone has only a few counts. Sequencing was performed with immunoSEQ multiplex PCR; in TCRdb, only in-frame clones are kept and a portion is missing. The data contain 250,000 to 400,000 clones, 90% of them singletons. This sequence was found in a man aged 55 to 70 who had recovered from COVID-19. This chain connects TRBV5-1 to TRBJ1-1, with D hard to call. The specimen sequenced was PBMCs or T cells enriched from blood (not recorded which). The CDR3 region has the DNA TGCGCCAGCAGCGCCTCGGGATTCCTTATGAACACTGAAGCTTTCTTT. Its translation is CASSASGFLMNTEAFF.